This T cell receptor beta chain is drawn from a study of human T cells and chemical hapten exposure. This CDR3 is built from 18 residues. The V gene's germline CDR1 is SNHLY and CDR2 FYNNEI. Losses at the gene ends were 3 bases for V and 4 bases for J; bases not matched to a gene: 13. Individual cDNA molecules (in the library) carried attached unique molecular identifiers. TCRdb analysed the RACE reads with MiXCR anew, one entry per CDR3 protein. The repertoire holds tens of thousands of distinct CDR3 sequences, with about 7% as singletons. This clonotype was recorded at least ten times. Its antigen is still unknown. Overall study results and limits: Patch test score showed a positive correlation with PT1 expanded TCR counts.

Indicated time point: pre-sensitization, week 0. The treatment denotes: therapeutic diphenylcyclopropenone sensitization with weekly scalp DPC. The rearrangement uses TRBV2 and TRBJ2-1, with 9 bases aligning to TRBD2. This TCR was sampled from a woman aged 25 to 45 with alopecia areata. Some clones in this sample may be carry-over from other donors' samples. The specimen comprised whole blood, sampled in connection with sensitization to the hapten diphenylcyclopropenone (DPC). CDR3 nucleotides: TGTGCCAGCAGTGACATACGCGGGGGGGGCCGAAGGTACAATGAGCAGTTCTTC. This sequence encodes CASSDIRGGGRRYNEQFF.